This record concerns one T cell receptor (beta chain) sequence. Its antigen is still unknown. One base away there is no much larger clone; base qualities are not given. These data come from a study of T cell responses to AZD1222 COVID-19 vaccine (dated by TCRdb to about 2021). Concerning the study at large: Because spike-specific TCR depth and breadth did not differ between the two schedules, AZD1222 recipients who got a second dose at roughly 4 weeks were pooled with those who got a second dose at roughly 12 weeks. Trial participants were enrolled by age into subgroups of 18-55, 56-69 and 70-plus years, and around 140, 26 and 57 TCR-sequenced participants, respectively, were included in these subgroups. TCR sequencing covered more than 230 trial participants: around 210 given two doses of AZD1222 and approximately 26 given two doses of MenACWY control vaccine.

On the study overall, not on this receptor specifically: Spike-specific TCR breadth and depth rose significantly after two AZD1222 doses compared with day 0 and with MenACWY recipients. Only a handful of AZD1222 recipients were SARS-CoV-2 seropositive at baseline, limiting conclusions about previously exposed vaccinees. Nearly half of unique spike-specific TCRs reportedly recognized epitopes outside regions mutated in the B.1.351 and B.1.1.7 variants. No day 14 peak-response samples were available, so repertoires were characterized only after the peak T cell response. Participants were mostly white British, with more females than males. The authors suggested clonal diversity may have been underestimated. Vaccine-associated CD4 TCRs spanned the whole spike protein, with dominant responses in regions 160-218 and 743-854. In the small 56-69-year group, the increase in depth fell short of significance, most likely because of low power.

In the paper's terms, the time point label means: baseline before first vaccination. Vaccinee samples came from UK trials COV001 and COV002, including a single-blind randomized controlled phase 2/3 trial of AZD1222 (ChAdOx1 nCoV-19) in healthy adults. For TCRbeta chain sequencing, PBMC samples were collected from trial participants at day 0 and at day 28 after the second dose. Measured from the cysteine to the phenylalanine, the CDR3 is 17 residues long. The read is trimmed to its CDR3 DNA, 51 bases read in frame from base 1. From V the trimming removes 3 bases and from J it removes 4 bases, while the gene matches leave 9 bases of the junction unaccounted for. Per the germline V gene (reference sequence), MNHEY is the CDR1 and SMNVEV is the CDR2. The CDR3 regions of human TCRbeta chains were analyzed by immunosequencing. The published analysis was carried out like this. Repertoire TCRs were checked for matches against a reference library of SARS-CoV-2-specific TCRs that had been generated using the MIRA antigen-specificity platform. Breadth meant the fraction of unique TCRs that were SARS-CoV-2-associated, whereas depth meant the fraction of total T cells that were SARS-CoV-2-associated. Each spike-specific TCR was assigned to its reactive spike region and to a CD4 or CD8 class using the MIRA data. Log10-transformed breadth and depth values were compared by one-way ANOVA with Sidak's multiple comparisons tests. TCRdb took over this immuneACCESS table, retaining in-frame rearrangements with V and J assigned. Such tables are incomplete; in checked studies, under half of the missing clones stem from an unresolved V gene, and the remainder is unexplained. Clone size and the V and J calls come from that table; the DNA yielded D and trimming. This sample gives 150,000 to 200,000 clones in total; 85% to 90% of them show up just once. Approximately 8% of the sample rests with the top ten.

The sequenced sample was peripheral blood, obtained on day 0 of AZD1222 vaccination. This receptor chain uses TRBV27 and TRBJ2-1, with TRBD2 identical over 10 junction bases. The TCR comes from an adult in good health. The CDR3 protein is CASSLDLAGAGYNEQFF. The nucleotides are TGTGCCAGCAGTTTGGATCTAGCGGGGGCGGGTTACAATGAGCAGTTCTTC.